The clone carrying this T cell receptor beta chain was recorded a few times. Its antigen is as yet unknown. TCRdb analysed the 5' RACE reads with MiXCR anew, one entry per CDR3 protein. The table includes approximately 560,000 distinct CDR3 sequences, around 15% detected once. Germline assignment: CDR1 LNHNV and CDR2 YYDKDF (reference sequence). The CDR3 is 15 residues long. The V end was cut by 1 base, the J end by 4 bases, with 12 bases between. The source of the sample is a study of T-cell memory formation after mild COVID-19. Study-wide findings and caveats: SARS-CoV-2 specificity of second-wave clones peaking day 37 was unconfirmed.

The chain is built from TRBV15 and TRBJ2-3; a possible D gene is TRBD1 (6 bases). The source material was PBMCs or a T cell subset sorted from them (not recorded which). This clonotype originated in an adult woman who had mild COVID-19 (a few samples of this study predate the infection). Cell type and time point are not known. This chain's CDR3 is CATSRVRGRADTQYF. DNA for the CDR3: TGTGCCACCAGCAGAGTGAGGGGGAGAGCAGATACGCAGTATTTT.